A single sample is the source of the 17 T cell receptor beta chains below, sequenced in a study of blood T cells in healthy people across ages. A second PCR of about 7 to 11 cycles used a sample-barcoded 5' primer and a J-beta primer mix. TCRdb re-called the 5' RACE reads through MiXCR, storing one row per CDR3 protein. The data contain 800,000 to 950,000 distinct CDR3 sequences, roughly 35% of them singletons. The specimen sequenced was blood. The receptors here all came from a man younger than 30 in good health.

The rearrangement links TRBV20-1 to TRBJ2-7, with unresolved D. Trimming took off 0 bases at V and 6 bases at J, with 12 bases between the two ends. This CDR3 is built from 13 residues. CDR1 and CDR2 from the germline V gene are DFQATT and SNEGSKA (reference sequence). As DNA, the CDR3 is TGCAGTGCTAGAGACCGGGCTAGACCCGAGCAGTACTTC. Its protein product is CSARDRARPEQYF.

The chain couples TRBV20-1 to TRBJ2-7; 8 nucleotides align to TRBD2. Near its end, the DNA agrees better with TRBJ2-5, so the J call may be wrong. The CDR3 loop spans 14 amino acids. Germline assignment: CDR1 DFQATT and CDR2 SNEGSKA (reference sequence). The CDR3 nucleotides are TGCAGTGCTAGTCCGCGGGGGGTTCGAGAGACCCAGTACTTC. Its protein is CSASPRGVRETQYF.

This clonotype was counted a few times. The chain combines TRBV20-1 with TRBJ2-7; no reliable D call. The V and J ends lost 3 bases and 9 bases respectively, with 15 bases between them. CDR3 length: 12 residues. The germline V gene encodes CDR1 DFQATT and CDR2 SNEGSKA (reference sequence). CDR3 nucleotide sequence: TGCAGTGCTAGCGACTCCATCCTTGGGCAGTACTTC. It is translated as CSASDSILGQYF.

As regards this clonotype: This may be a read error: a much more frequent sequence differs by one nucleotide. The gene calls are TRBV12-3 or TRBV12-4 and TRBJ2-3, with D perhaps matching TRBD2 (5 bases). Trimming shortened V by 7 bases and J by 12 bases, and 17 bases separated the two germline ends. The CDR3 contains 12 residues. The CDR3 region is CASTHGESYQYF. CDR3 in DNA: TGTGCCAGCACCCACGGGGAAAGCTACCAGTATTTT.

In this sample, this clonotype turned up a few times. The gene calls are TRBV5-1 and TRBJ1-1; D uncertain. CDR1 is SGHRS and CDR2 is YFSETQ in the germline V gene. V was clipped by 0 bases and J by 4 bases, with 16 bases between them. The CDR3 totals 16 residues. CDR3 in amino acids: CASSLAISRGITEAFF. CDR3 DNA sequence: TGCGCCAGCAGCTTGGCCATTTCTCGGGGTATCACTGAAGCTTTCTTT.

This chain uses TRBV3-1 with TRBJ2-7; no clear D gene. Trimming removed 1 base from V and 2 bases from J, with 3 bases in between. CDR3 length equals 12 residues. In germline, CDR1 is LGHDT, CDR2 YNNKEL (reference sequence). In DNA, the CDR3 is TGTGCCAGCAGCCAAGTAACCTACGAGCAGTACTTC. Protein sequence: CASSQVTYEQYF.

The rearrangement links TRBV4-3 to TRBJ2-3, with 9 bases identical to TRBD2. V lost 0 bases and J lost 1; bases outside the gene matches: 2. The CDR3 totals 16 residues. The germline V gene encodes CDR1 LGHNA and CDR2 YSLEER. The CDR3 protein is CASSQDIAGGTDTQYF. The CDR3 bases are TGCGCCAGCAGCCAAGACATAGCGGGGGGCACAGATACGCAGTATTTT.

This clonotype was seen a handful of times. The chain joins TRBV27 to TRBJ2-7; 13 bases fit TRBD2. The V gene's germline CDR1 is MNHEY and CDR2 SMNVEV (reference sequence). This CDR3 is 13 amino acids long. V gave up 6 bases and J gave up 6 bases; unmatched junction bases: 2. Here the CDR3 reads CASRGLAGIEQYF. Written as DNA, the CDR3 is TGTGCCAGCAGGGGACTAGCGGGGATCGAGCAGTACTTC.

The chain uses TRBV7-3 and TRBJ2-3; 7 nucleotides agree with TRBD1. The CDR3 length is 17 residues. Trimming at V came to 0 bases and at J to 6 bases, leaving 12 bases not matched to a gene. Germline V gene data show CDR1 as SGHTA and CDR2 as FQGTGA. CDR3 nucleotides: TGTGCCAGCAGCTTAACGGACCAGGGGGATTTGGGGGATACGCAGTATTTT. Residues: CASSLTDQGDLGDTQYF.

The chain employs TRBV6-1 and TRBJ1-5, with D perhaps matching TRBD1 (5 bases). The CDR3 totals 14 residues. Trimming shortened V by 2 bases and J by 7 bases, and 12 bases separated the two germline ends. Germline assignment: CDR1 MNHNS and CDR2 SASEGT. The DNA for the CDR3 is TGTGCCAGCAGTGAAAGGGGAGGGGCCCAGCCCCAGCATTTT. Protein: CASSERGGAQPQHF.

This clonotype has ten or more counts. This chain links TRBV7-2 with TRBJ2-5, with D perhaps matching TRBD1 (6 bases). CDR1 SGHTA and CDR2 FQGNSA come from the germline V gene. This CDR3 is 14 amino acids long. V dropped 5 bases and J dropped 2 bases, with 12 bases sitting between them. The CDR3 sequence is CASSLEDSQETQYF. The CDR3 nucleotides are TGTGCCAGCAGCCTCGAGGACAGTCAAGAGACCCAGTACTTC.

This sequence joins TRBV7-2 and TRBJ1-5; 7 bases are a match to TRBD1. CDR3 length: 16 amino acids. Unmatched junction bases numbered 3, after V lost 1 base and J lost 0 bases. The germline CDR1 and CDR2 sequences are SGHTA and FQGNSA. CDR3 bases: TGTGCCAGCAGCTTAGGAACAGGGGTTAGCAATCAGCCCCAGCATTTT. Its protein product is CASSLGTGVSNQPQHF.

This clonotype was observed a few times. The V and J genes are TRBV29-1 and TRBJ2-3, with 8 bases aligning to TRBD1. The CDR3 extends over 14 amino acids. J gave up 3 bases and V 4 bases, and 6 bases lay outside the gene matches. In germline, CDR1 is SQVTM, CDR2 ANQGSEA. The CDR3 loop reads CSVVGQGLTDTQYF. As DNA, the CDR3 is TGCAGCGTTGTAGGACAGGGCCTGACAGATACGCAGTATTTT.

J is TRBJ2-5 and V is TRBV24-1, with D unclear. Looked up from germline, CDR1 is KGHDR and CDR2 is SFDVKD. The CDR3 runs 16 residues. Trimming shortened V by 3 bases and J by 2 bases, and 15 bases separated the two germline ends. Here the CDR3 reads CATSDSKTGPQETQYF. The DNA of the CDR3 is TGTGCCACCAGTGATAGCAAGACTGGTCCACAAGAGACCCAGTACTTC.

This rearrangement joins TRBV4-3 to TRBJ1-1, with D unresolved. Germline V lookup: CDR1 LGHNA, CDR2 YSLEER. This CDR3 has 15 residues. Trimming took 4 bases from V and 0 from J, leaving 12 bases between them. The CDR3 nucleotides are TGCGCCAGCAGCCTAACAGCCGGCATGAACACTGAAGCTTTCTTT. Translation gives CASSLTAGMNTEAFF.

With regard to this clonotype: This sequence may be a read error, since a much larger clone differs from it by one base. The chain couples TRBV29-1 to TRBJ1-2; D gene ambiguous. This CDR3 comprises 12 residues. Germline CDR1 SQVTM, CDR2 ANQGSEA. V was shortened by 4 bases and J by 2 bases, with 8 bases between the two germline ends. The CDR3 DNA sequence: TGCAGCGTTGCTCCGGAAAACTATGGCTACACCTTC. This sequence encodes CSVAPENYGYTF. Full variable domain (rest looked up from reference TRBV29-1 and TRBJ1-2): SAVISQKPSRDICQRGTSLTIQCQVDSQVTMMFWYRQQPGQSLTLIATANQGSEATYESGFVIDKFPISRPNLTFSTLTVSNMSPEDSSIYLCSVAPENYGYTFGSGTRLTVV.

The CDR3 region has the DNA TGCGCCAGCAGCCCCTCAACAAACAGGGGTCGGACCGGGGAGCTGTTTTTT. This encodes CASSPSTNRGRTGELFF. This rearrangement joins TRBV5-1 to TRBJ2-2; 7 nucleotides line up with TRBD1. The germline gives CDR1 SGHRS, CDR2 YFSETQ. This CDR3 contains 17 residues. The V gene end was trimmed by 4 bases and the J gene end by 5 bases; junction bases not matched to a gene: 14.